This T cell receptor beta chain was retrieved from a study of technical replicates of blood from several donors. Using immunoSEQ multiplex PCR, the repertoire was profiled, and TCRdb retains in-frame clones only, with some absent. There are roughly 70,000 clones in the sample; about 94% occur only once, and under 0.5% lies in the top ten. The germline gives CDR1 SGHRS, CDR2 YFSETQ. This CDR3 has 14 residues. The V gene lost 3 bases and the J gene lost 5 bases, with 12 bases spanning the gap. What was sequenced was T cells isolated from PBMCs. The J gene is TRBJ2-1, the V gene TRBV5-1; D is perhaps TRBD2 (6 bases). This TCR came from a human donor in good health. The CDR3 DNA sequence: TGCGCCAGCAGCTCGCTAGCGAGGGACAATGAGCAGTTCTTC. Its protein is CASSSLARDNEQFF. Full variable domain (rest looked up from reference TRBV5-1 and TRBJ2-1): KAGVTQTPRYLIKTRGQQVTLSCSPISGHRSVSWYQQTPGQGLQFLFEYFSETQRNKGNFPGRFSGRQFSNSRSEMNVSTLELGDSALYLCASSSLARDNEQFFGPGTRLTVL.